Listed here are 26 T cell receptor beta chains from one sample, sequenced in a study of response to subunit inactivated influenza vaccine. TCRdb reprocessed the RT-PCR reads via MiXCR and lists one record per CDR3 protein. The sample contains roughly 700,000 distinct CDR3 sequences, around 13% of which appear only once. The material was PBMCs from blood, obtained 14 days before vaccination. The receptors were gathered from a man aged 50-60 years who received an inactivated influenza vaccine.

At least ten counts were recorded for this clonotype. V is TRBV11-2 and J is TRBJ2-3, with 8 bases lining up with TRBD2. The CDR3 covers 16 residues. CDR1 and CDR2 (germline): SGHAT, FQNNGV. Trimming removed 3 bases from V and 1 base from J; junction bases left unmatched: 6. CDR3 DNA: TGTGCCAGCAGCTTCTCCACGGGACTAGGCACAGATACGCAGTATTTT. It is translated as CASSFSTGLGTDTQYF.

This clonotype has a handful of counts. The chain links TRBV7-2 to TRBJ2-7, with 10 bases identical to TRBD2. The germline CDR1 and CDR2 sequences are SGHTA and FQGNSA. The CDR3 is 16 amino acids. V shed 2 bases, J shed 1 base, and the junction held 5 bases outside the gene matches. CDR3 nucleotides: TGTGCCAGCAGCTTATCTAGCGGGAGTGGGTCCTACGAGCAGTACTTC. Encoded protein: CASSLSSGSGSYEQYF.

The chain recombines TRBV7-2 with TRBJ2-7, with 7 bases that match TRBD1. V lost 6 bases and J lost 7; bases outside the gene matches: 12. The CDR3 covers 14 residues. Germline V gene data show CDR1 as SGHTA and CDR2 as FQGNSA. CDR3 sequence: CASRLTGTSREQYF. The CDR3 bases are TGTGCCAGCAGACTGACAGGGACCTCAAGGGAGCAGTACTTC.

There are a few counts of this clonotype. This chain connects TRBV2 to TRBJ1-6, with TRBD1 identical over 7 bases. The CDR3 is 15 amino acids. Trimming took 1 base from V and 7 from J; bases not matched to a gene: 4. Germline V gene sequence: CDR1 SNHLY, CDR2 FYNNEI. The CDR3 bases are TGTGCCAGCAGTGAAGAAGGACAGGCGAATTCACCCCTCCACTTT. Translated, it gives CASSEEGQANSPLHF.

This clonotype was detected a few times. The V gene is TRBV6-1, the J gene TRBJ2-1, with 14 bases matching TRBD2. This CDR3 is 19 amino acids long. Trimming at V came to 6 bases and at J to 3 bases, leaving 13 bases not matched to a gene. Germline loops: CDR1 MNHNS, CDR2 SASEGT. For the CDR3, the DNA is TGTGCCAGCAGCCTGAAGGGACTAGCGGGAGAGGTCGGCTACAATGAGCAGTTCTTC. Translation: CASSLKGLAGEVGYNEQFF.

The table lists this clonotype with a few counts. This chain links TRBV11-2 with TRBJ1-3, with D perhaps matching TRBD1 (5 bases). This CDR3 contains 15 residues. V was shortened by 1 base and J by 4 bases, with 11 bases between the two germline ends. Germline V CDR1 and CDR2: SGHAT, FQNNGV. CDR3 sequence: CASSLGGVRGNTIYF. The CDR3 DNA reads as TGTGCCAGCAGCTTAGGAGGGGTACGAGGAAACACCATATATTTT.

The rearrangement joins TRBV7-3 to TRBJ2-2, with D possibly TRBD2 on 5 matching bases. The CDR3 sequence is 14 residues long. The germline gives CDR1 SGHTA, CDR2 FQGTGA. V gave up 6 bases and J gave up 5 bases, with 13 bases separating them. The CDR3 coding sequence is TGTGCCAGCAGTCGGAAGAGCGGAACCGGGGAGCTGTTTTTT. This translates into CASSRKSGTGELFF.

This clonotype was counted a few times. The chain links TRBV28 to TRBJ2-1; 8 nucleotides line up with TRBD2. The length of the CDR3 is 13 residues. Germline V lookup: CDR1 MDHEN, CDR2 SYDVKM. J was trimmed by 7 bases and V by 8 bases; bases with no gene match: 7. CDR3 in amino acids: CASSRGEWNEQFF. For the CDR3, the DNA is TGTGCCAGCTCGCGGGGGGAGTGGAATGAGCAGTTCTTC.

The rearrangement joins TRBV20-1 to TRBJ2-1; D gene unclear. The germline gives CDR1 DFQATT, CDR2 SNEGSKA (reference sequence). Trimming stripped 1 base from V and 0 bases from J, with 13 bases between. The CDR3 runs 16 residues. The CDR3 sequence is CSARVLGSSSYNEQFF. The DNA for the CDR3 is TGCAGTGCTAGAGTCCTAGGTAGTAGCTCCTACAATGAGCAGTTCTTC.

The J gene is TRBJ2-1, the V gene TRBV11-2; D is ambiguous. CDR3 length: 17 residues. V was cut by 4 bases and J by 0 bases, with 16 bases left in between. In germline, CDR1 is SGHAT, CDR2 FQNNGV. This CDR3 is CASSSLHPEPSYNEQFF. The CDR3, as DNA: TGTGCCAGCAGCTCCCTCCACCCTGAACCCTCCTACAATGAGCAGTTCTTC.

The chain uses TRBV6-1 and TRBJ1-6; TRBD1 agrees at 10 bases. CDR1 is MNHNS, CDR2 SASEGT, per germline. This CDR3 region has 15 residues. Trimming took 5 bases from V and 13 from J; bases not matched to a gene: 11. Here the CDR3 reads CASSRDGQGVLPLHF. The CDR3 nucleotides read TGTGCCAGCAGTAGAGACGGACAGGGGGTTCTGCCCCTCCACTTT.

The chain uses TRBV5-5 and TRBJ2-2; 11 nucleotides align to TRBD2. The length of the CDR3 is 15 residues. Trimming took 2 bases from V and 9 from J; bases not matched to a gene: 6. Germline V lookup: CDR1 SGHKS, CDR2 YYEKEE (reference sequence). The CDR3 spells CASSFGTSGGRELFF. The CDR3 region has the DNA TGTGCCAGCAGCTTCGGGACTAGCGGAGGCCGGGAGCTGTTTTTT.

As concerns this clonotype: The conserved final phenylalanine or tryptophan is absent from the CDR3, which likely points to a read error. The chain is built from TRBV29-1 and TRBJ2-1; possibly TRBD2 for D (7 bases). The CDR3 consists of 14 residues. Germline CDR1 reads SQVTM; CDR2 reads ANQGSEA. V was shortened by 8 bases and J by 5 bases, with 19 bases between the two germline ends. The CDR3 DNA follows: TGCAGCTCCTCTTTAAGCGGGACACACAATGAGCAGTTCTTA. It translates to CSSSLSGTHNEQFL.

This clonotype was counted only a few times. The chain combines TRBV11-3 with TRBJ2-1; D is uncertain. CDR1 and CDR2 (germline): SGHNT, YENEEA. V shed 1 base and J shed 9 bases, with 10 bases lying between them. The CDR3 extends over 13 amino acids. The CDR3 DNA sequence: TGTGCCAGCAGCTTAGTACGGGTAGGTGAGCAGTTCTTC. It codes for CASSLVRVGEQFF.

This clonotype was picked up a small number of times. The chain links TRBV20-1 to TRBJ2-6; the D call may be TRBD1 or TRBD2 (5 bases each). The ends were cut back, 3 bases at V and 6 bases at J, with 15 bases in the middle. There are 15 residues in the CDR3. CDR1 DFQATT and CDR2 SNEGSKA come from the germline V gene (reference sequence). The CDR3 DNA is TGCAGTGCTAGCCGGGGCGACCTTAAGGCCAACGTCCTGACTTTC. Translation gives CSASRGDLKANVLTF.

This sequence joins TRBV29-1 and TRBJ2-7; D is tentatively TRBD1 or TRBD2 (5 bases each). The CDR3 runs to 12 residues. Germline V gene sequence: CDR1 SQVTM, CDR2 ANQGSEA. Deletions cut 5 bases from V and 7 bases from J, with 15 bases between. CDR3 protein: CSVFLGAYEQYF. DNA for the CDR3: TGCAGCGTTTTTCTCGGGGCGTATGAGCAGTACTTC.

The J gene is TRBJ2-3, the V gene TRBV20-1; D remains unclear. The CDR3 has 12 residues. The V end lost 3 bases, the J end lost 4 bases, and 8 bases lay between the germline ends. CDR1 and CDR2 from the germline V gene are DFQATT and SNEGSKA (reference sequence). CDR3 nucleotides: TGCAGTGCTAGCGGGTCGGCAGATACGCAGTATTTT. Encoded protein: CSASGSADTQYF.

The chain employs TRBV7-9 and TRBJ1-1; TRBD1 might be the D (6 bases). This CDR3 has 15 amino acids. The V end was cut by 5 bases, the J end by 4 bases, with 17 bases between. Germline lookup yields CDR1 SEHNR and CDR2 FQNEAQ (reference sequence). CDR3 sequence reads: CASSPPGVGGTEAFF. Written as DNA, the CDR3 is TGTGCCAGCAGCCCCCCAGGGGTTGGAGGCACTGAAGCTTTCTTT.

V is TRBV20-1 and J is TRBJ2-1, with 11 bases fitting TRBD2. The CDR3 runs 15 residues. After removal of 3 bases from V and 8 bases from J, the junction contained 9 bases not matched to a gene. Germline lookup yields CDR1 DFQATT and CDR2 SNEGSKA (reference sequence). This CDR3 reads CSARGVAGGRDEQFF. Written as DNA, the CDR3 is TGCAGTGCTAGGGGAGTAGCGGGGGGGAGAGATGAGCAGTTCTTC.

This clonotype was counted between two and nine times. The J gene is TRBJ2-1, the V gene TRBV20-1, with D perhaps matching TRBD2 (6 bases). V lost 6 bases to trimming and J lost 6 bases, with 15 bases between them. The CDR3 consists of 13 residues. Germline V lookup: CDR1 DFQATT, CDR2 SNEGSKA (reference sequence). The CDR3 spells CSARTSRPNEQFF. CDR3 DNA sequence: TGCAGTGCCCGTACTAGCCGTCCCAATGAGCAGTTCTTC.

The chain uses TRBV2 and TRBJ2-1; TRBD2 is a possible D gene (6 bases). The CDR3 has 13 amino acids. Trimming shortened V by 7 bases and J by 8 bases, and 15 bases separated the two germline ends. From germline, CDR1 is SNHLY and CDR2 FYNNEI. CDR3 loop: CASTGLAGHEQFF. The CDR3 DNA follows: TGTGCCAGCACCGGACTGGCGGGGCATGAGCAGTTCTTC.

The rearrangement joins TRBV20-1 to TRBJ2-5; D tentatively reads TRBD1 or TRBD2 (5 bases each). With 3 bases removed from V and 2 bases from J, the gap between germline ends came to 13 bases. The CDR3 has 14 amino acids. In germline, CDR1 is DFQATT, CDR2 SNEGSKA (reference sequence). The chain's CDR3 is CSASSGTGQETQYF. The CDR3 DNA is TGCAGTGCTAGCTCCGGGACGGGACAAGAGACCCAGTACTTC.

The chain couples TRBV12-3 or TRBV12-4 to TRBJ2-6, with D possibly TRBD1 on 5 matching bases. CDR3 length equals 11 residues. V gave up 1 base and J gave up 17 bases, with 9 bases separating them. DNA of the CDR3: TGTGCCAGCAGTTTAGGACGACAGTTGACTTTC. It yields the protein CASSLGRQLTF.

The CDR3 protein is CSARIGGSVGLAKNIQYF. CDR3 DNA: TGCAGTGCTAGAATAGGAGGGTCGGTGGGTCTAGCCAAAAACATTCAGTACTTC. V and J are TRBV20-1 and TRBJ2-4, with TRBD2 as a possible D gene (6 bases). This CDR3 is built from 18 residues. The germline CDR1 and CDR2 sequences are DFQATT and SNEGSKA (reference sequence). Trimming removed 2 bases at V and 0 bases at J, with 20 bases between.

This clonotype was recorded once. A much larger clone lies a single base off, so this may be a read error. This sequence joins TRBV2 and TRBJ2-2; 10 nucleotides match TRBD1. The V gene's germline CDR1 is SNHLY and CDR2 FYNNEI. This CDR3 is 16 amino acids long. The J segment lost 0 bases and the V segment lost 6 bases, leaving 4 bases of the junction unmatched. CDR3 sequence: CASRETGGPNTGELFF. The CDR3 bases are TGTGCCAGCAGGGAGACAGGGGGCCCGAACACCGGGGAGCTGTTTTTT.

This clonotype was counted at least ten times. CDR3 residues: CASSLLGTGGEKLFF. DNA for the CDR3: TGTGCCAGCAGTTTATTGGGGACAGGGGGTGAAAAACTGTTTTTT. The chain is built from TRBV12-3 or TRBV12-4 and TRBJ1-4, with 11 nucleotides matching TRBD1. The trim removed 2 bases at V and 7 bases at J, leaving 3 bases unmatched. This CDR3 region has 15 residues.